Listed below are T cell receptor beta chains from one sample, sequenced in a study of shared clonotypes between healthy human individuals. This table comes from immunoSEQ multiplex PCR, and its TCRdb copy is limited to in-frame clones, with some not included. The repertoire holds 2 million to 3 million clones, 80% to 95% seen once, with around 0.4% in the top ten. The specimen was naive CD4+ T cells from PBMCs. These receptors came from a young man in good health. Some clones in this sample may be carry-over from other donors' samples. The CDR3 runs from the conserved cysteine through the conserved F or W. The order of the fields is V gene, J gene, clone size, D gene, CDR3 protein, CDR3 DNA. The D gene is left open where the match is weak. Size is stated for part of the rows, as once, few or many counts, or as a class when the clone is expanded.

v_gene: TRBV11-3; j_gene: TRBJ2-5; abundance: -; d_gene: -; CDR3aa: CASSLGPQETQYF; CDR3nt: TGTGCCAGCAGCTTGGGTCCACAAGAGACCCAGTACTTC
v_gene: TRBV10-3; j_gene: TRBJ1-1; abundance: -; d_gene: TRBD1; CDR3aa: CAISGVGQGAEAFF; CDR3nt: TGTGCCATCAGTGGGGTCGGCCAGGGGGCTGAAGCTTTCTTT
v_gene: TRBV18; j_gene: TRBJ2-7; abundance: once; d_gene: -; CDR3aa: CASSPPYPDEQYF; CDR3nt: TGTGCCAGCTCACCACCGTATCCGGACGAGCAGTACTTC
v_gene: TRBV2; j_gene: TRBJ2-7; abundance: -; d_gene: TRBD2; CDR3aa: CASSERGLAALYEQYF; CDR3nt: TGTGCCAGCAGTGAAAGGGGACTAGCGGCCCTCTACGAGCAGTACTTC
v_gene: TRBV6-5; j_gene: TRBJ1-1; abundance: -; d_gene: -; CDR3aa: CASRERKDTEAFF; CDR3nt: TGTGCCAGCAGGGAAAGGAAGGACACTGAAGCTTTCTTT
v_gene: TRBV25-1; j_gene: TRBJ2-1; abundance: -; d_gene: -; CDR3aa: CASSEGGTTNYNEQFF; CDR3nt: TGTGCCAGCAGTGAGGGGGGGACAACAAACTACAATGAGCAGTTCTTC
v_gene: TRBV7-8; j_gene: TRBJ2-5; abundance: -; d_gene: TRBD2; CDR3aa: CASSFRLAGGGETQYF; CDR3nt: TGTGCCAGCAGCTTCAGGCTAGCGGGAGGAGGGGAGACCCAGTACTTC
v_gene: TRBV29-1; j_gene: TRBJ1-1; abundance: -; d_gene: -; CDR3aa: CSAWEYTEAFF; CDR3nt: TGCAGCGCCTGGGAGTACACTGAAGCTTTCTTT
v_gene: TRBV29-1; j_gene: TRBJ2-7; abundance: -; d_gene: TRBD1; CDR3aa: CSVVTDRKTYEQYF; CDR3nt: TGCAGCGTTGTAACGGACAGGAAGACTTACGAGCAGTACTTC
v_gene: TRBV7-8; j_gene: TRBJ2-1; abundance: -; d_gene: TRBD2; CDR3aa: CASSLGLAGVLGQFF; CDR3nt: TGTGCCAGCAGCTTAGGTCTAGCGGGAGTTTTGGGGCAGTTCTTC